These T cell receptor beta chains were read from a single sample in a study of regulatory T cells in long-lasting Graves disease. MiXCR, run by TCRdb on the multiplex PCR reads, gives a single entry per CDR3 protein. The repertoire holds about half a million distinct CDR3 sequences, about 11% seen once, with almost 9% in the top ten. These same data were also listed under a study on T cells in Graves' hyperthyroidism and ophthalmopathy.

This specimen was peripheral blood mononuclear cells (PBMCs), taken at new diagnosis, from a patient treated with antithyroid drugs. The receptors originated from a woman in her twenties or thirties with Graves disease. The CDR3 runs from the conserved cysteine through the conserved F or W. The order of the fields is D gene, J gene, V gene, clone size, CDR3 DNA, CDR3 protein. A D gene is named only where the DNA matches it firmly. Size is stated for part of the rows, as once, few or many counts, or as a class when the clone is expanded.

TRBD1	TRBJ2-5	TRBV27	many	TGTGCCAGCACCCCAACAGGGACAGGGGCAAGAGGGACCCAGTACTTC	CASTPTGTGARGTQYF
NA	TRBJ2-1	TRBV12-3/TRBV12-4	many	TGTGCCAGCAGCCTCCTCCCACAGTCCAGCTCCTACAATGAGCAGTTCTTC	CASSLLPQSSSYNEQFF
TRBD1	TRBJ1-2	TRBV2	many	TGTGCCAGCAGCGAGGGGACAGTTAAATATGGCTACACCTTC	CASSEGTVKYGYTF
TRBD2	TRBJ2-3	TRBV28	many	TGTGCCAGCAGCACCTTCGGGGCTAGCGGATACACAGATACGCAGTATTTT	CASSTFGASGYTDTQYF
NA	TRBJ2-3	TRBV7-9	few	TGTGCCAGCAGCCACGACACCCGGGAGAGAGATACGCAGTATTTT	CASSHDTRERDTQYF
NA	TRBJ2-7	TRBV2	many	TGTGCCAGCTTAGGCGGACTAAGGCCCCACGAGCAGTACTTC	CASLGGLRPHEQYF
TRBD1	TRBJ2-2	TRBV2	many	TGTGCCAGCAGTGAACGGCAGGGGGCCCCCCGGGAGCTGTTTTTT	CASSERQGAPRELFF
NA	TRBJ2-6	TRBV9	NA	TGTGCCAGCAGTGCAATCCCGGGGGCCAACGTCCTGACTTTC	CASSAIPGANVLTF
TRBD2	TRBJ2-7	TRBV24-1	NA	TGTGCCATGAAGCGGGAGGGCCCGGGGGAGCAGTACTTC	CAMKREGPGEQYF
NA	TRBJ1-2	TRBV4-1	NA	TGCGCCAGCAGCCAGGGGCAGGGCATCGAAGGCTACACCTTC	CASSQGQGIEGYTF
NA	TRBJ1-5	TRBV24-1	many	TGTGCCACCCCGGGACTGACGCCGGTATCGAGCAATCAGCCCCAGCATTTT	CATPGLTPVSSNQPQHF
NA	TRBJ2-7	TRBV12-3/TRBV12-4	many	TGTGCCAGCAGTGTCCAGGGTTCCGGATCCTACGAGCAGTACTTC	CASSVQGSGSYEQYF
NA	TRBJ2-7	TRBV19	few	TGTGCCAGTAGCCCCTTTGCGGGACCGGGAGAGCAGTACTTC	CASSPFAGPGEQYF
NA	TRBJ2-5	TRBV2	many	TGTGCCAGCAGTGAGGTCGGGTTGGCGGCATTAAAGACCCAGTACTTC	CASSEVGLAALKTQYF
NA	TRBJ1-2	TRBV10-3	NA	TGTGCCATCAGTGGGGCACAGGGCTATGGCTACACCTTC	CAISGAQGYGYTF
NA	TRBJ1-5	TRBV6-5	many	TGTGCCAGCAGTTATATCAAGAATCAGCCCCAGCATTTT	CASSYIKNQPQHF
NA	TRBJ1-2	TRBV27	many	TGTGCCAGCAGTTTACGGGGGGCCTATGGCTACACCTTC	CASSLRGAYGYTF
NA	TRBJ2-2	TRBV7-9	many	TGTGCCAGCAGCCTCACAGGAGCGAACACCGGGGAGCTGTTTTTT	CASSLTGANTGELFF
NA	TRBJ2-1	TRBV7-9	many	TGTGCCAGCAGCCCGACCGGGACGGCCCCAGGGGAGCAGTTCTTC	CASSPTGTAPGEQFF
NA	TRBJ1-5	TRBV20-1	NA	TGCAGTGCTAGAGGAGTTACAGGTCGAAGCAATCAGCCCCAGCATTTT	CSARGVTGRSNQPQHF
NA	TRBJ1-3	TRBV20-1	many	TGCAGTGCTAGAGATCCAGGGACTGGAAACACCATATATTTT	CSARDPGTGNTIYF
NA	TRBJ2-7	TRBV14	many	TGTGCCAGCAGCCCTCTCCGGGACACTACACGCTGGGGCGAGCAGTACTTC	CASSPLRDTTRWGEQYF
TRBD2	TRBJ2-7	TRBV29-1	many	TGCAGCGCTGGGGGGGTCTACGAGCAGTACTTC	CSAGGVYEQYF